This T cell receptor beta chain was identified during a study of cytomegalovirus exposure and HLA in healthy donors. Germline V lookup: CDR1 MNHNS, CDR2 SASEGT. The CDR3 contains 14 residues. Losses at the gene ends were 4 bases for V and 9 bases for J; bases not matched to a gene: 10. Notes on this clone: The antigen is undetermined.

The PCR contained 60 Vbeta and 13 Jbeta primers. Profiling relied on immunoSEQ multiplex PCR, and the TCRdb table lists in-frame clones only, not all of them. The sample gives around 210,000 clones, 78% of which show up once; about 0.47% is in the top ten. Study-level findings and limits: Later work associated roughly 15,000 TCR beta sequences with HLA alleles at 0.05 false discovery rate. It was approximately 150 TCR beta chains that were listed as cytomegalovirus-associated. Many donors carried some public TCRs, although rarity characterized most TCR sequences. Several top significant clusters appeared, in a later analysis, to be linked to common viral pathogens.

This sequence was found in a boy between 5 and 17 years old in good health and CMV-seronegative. Sequences were obtained from PBMCs. The V call is TRBV6-1, the J call TRBJ1-2; TRBD1 agrees at 8 bases. The CDR3 DNA is TGTGCCAGCAGTGGGGTAGGGACAGGAGGTAGCTACACCTTC. Its translation: CASSGVGTGGSYTF.